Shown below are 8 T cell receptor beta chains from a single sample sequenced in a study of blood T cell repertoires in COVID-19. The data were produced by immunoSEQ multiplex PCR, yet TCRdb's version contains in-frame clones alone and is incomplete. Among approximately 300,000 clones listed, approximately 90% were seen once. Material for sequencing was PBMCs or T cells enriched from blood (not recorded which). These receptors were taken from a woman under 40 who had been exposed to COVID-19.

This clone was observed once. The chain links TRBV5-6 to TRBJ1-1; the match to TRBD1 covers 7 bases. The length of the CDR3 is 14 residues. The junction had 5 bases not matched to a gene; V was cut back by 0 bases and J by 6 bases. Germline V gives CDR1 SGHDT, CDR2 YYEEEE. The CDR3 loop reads CASSLAGGNAEAFF. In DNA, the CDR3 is TGTGCCAGCAGCTTGGCAGGGGGAAACGCTGAAGCTTTCTTT. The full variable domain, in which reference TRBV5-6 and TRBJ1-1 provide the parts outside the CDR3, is DAGVTQSPTHLIKTRGQQVTLRCSPKSGHDTVSWYQQALGQGPQFIFQYYEEEERQRGNFPDRFSGHQFPNYSSELNVNALLLGDSALYLCASSLAGGNAEAFFGQGTRLTVV.

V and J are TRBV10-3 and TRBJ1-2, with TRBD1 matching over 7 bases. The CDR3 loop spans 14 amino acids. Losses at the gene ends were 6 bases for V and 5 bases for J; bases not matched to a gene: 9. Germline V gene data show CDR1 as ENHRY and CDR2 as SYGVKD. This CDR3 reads CAIRSLDRKYGYTF. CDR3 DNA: TGTGCCATCAGGAGCCTGGACAGGAAATATGGCTACACCTTC.

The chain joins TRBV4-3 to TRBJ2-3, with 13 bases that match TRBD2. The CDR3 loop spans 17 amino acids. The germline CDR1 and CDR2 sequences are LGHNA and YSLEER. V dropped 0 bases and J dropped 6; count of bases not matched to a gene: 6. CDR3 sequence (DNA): TGCGCCAGCAGCCAAGATGTGACTAGCGGGAGGTTGGATACGCAGTATTTT. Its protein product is CASSQDVTSGRLDTQYF.

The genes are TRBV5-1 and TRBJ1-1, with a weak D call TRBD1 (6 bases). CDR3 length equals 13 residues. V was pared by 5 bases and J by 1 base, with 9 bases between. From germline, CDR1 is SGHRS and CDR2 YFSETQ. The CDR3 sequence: CASRRGPNTEAFF. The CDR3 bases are TGCGCCAGCAGGCGGGGGCCGAACACTGAAGCTTTCTTT.

The CDR3 DNA reads TGCGCCAGCAGCCAAGATGTTTTTTCAGTGCGGGGGATCTCCTACGAGCAGTACTTC. Its translation: CASSQDVFSVRGISYEQYF. The rearrangement links TRBV4-1 to TRBJ2-7, with TRBD2 matching 7 bases. CDR3 length: 19 residues. Germline CDR1 and CDR2: MGHRA and YSYEKL. V lost 0 bases, J lost 0 bases, and 14 bases stayed unmatched.

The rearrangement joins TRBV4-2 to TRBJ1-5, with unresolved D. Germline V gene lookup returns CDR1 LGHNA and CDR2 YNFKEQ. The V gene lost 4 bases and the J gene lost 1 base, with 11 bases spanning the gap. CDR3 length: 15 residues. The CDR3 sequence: CASSRSEASNQPQHF. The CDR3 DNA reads TGTGCCAGCAGCCGATCTGAGGCGAGCAATCAGCCCCAGCATTTT.

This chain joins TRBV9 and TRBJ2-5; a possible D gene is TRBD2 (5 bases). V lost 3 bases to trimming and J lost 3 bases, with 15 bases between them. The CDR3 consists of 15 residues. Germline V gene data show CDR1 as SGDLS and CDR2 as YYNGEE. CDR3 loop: CASSGGGGVEETQYF. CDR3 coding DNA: TGTGCCAGCAGCGGAGGTGGAGGAGTAGAAGAGACCCAGTACTTC.

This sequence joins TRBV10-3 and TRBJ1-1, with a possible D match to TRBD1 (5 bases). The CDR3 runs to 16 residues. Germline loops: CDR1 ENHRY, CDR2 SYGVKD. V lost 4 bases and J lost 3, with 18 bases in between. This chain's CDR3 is CAISGGAGHGDTEAFF. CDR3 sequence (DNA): TGTGCCATCAGTGGCGGGGCAGGGCATGGAGACACTGAAGCTTTCTTT.